The TCR beta chain under discussion was sequenced for a study of blood T cell repertoires in COVID-19. Study at large: Whether acute or convalescent, the COVID-19 samples came from the United States, Italy and Spain. Sample material is recorded as cDNA or gDNA derived from T cells, B-cell-depleted T cells, or PBMCs.

V was shortened by 3 bases and J by 1 base, with 12 bases between the two germline ends. This CDR3 has 15 residues. Germline CDR1 reads SGHTA; CDR2 reads FQGNSA. Sequencing was performed with immunoSEQ multiplex PCR; in TCRdb, only in-frame clones are kept and a portion is missing. The profile shows about 170,000 clones, roughly 84% of them singletons. The receptor was derived from a woman at least 80 years old with active or convalescent COVID-19. The sample comprised peripheral blood. This chain connects TRBV7-2 to TRBJ1-1; D gene uncertain. DNA of the CDR3: TGTGCCAGCAGCTTCGGAGTGTCAAGGAACACTGAAGCTTTCTTT. The encoded protein is CASSFGVSRNTEAFF. Filled out from reference TRBV7-2 and TRBJ1-1, the complete variable domain reads GAGVSQSPSNKVTEKGKDVELRCDPISGHTALYWYRQSLGQGLEFLIYFQGNSAPDKSGLPSDRFSAERTGGSVSTLTIQRTQQEDSAVYLCASSFGVSRNTEAFFGQGTRLTVV.